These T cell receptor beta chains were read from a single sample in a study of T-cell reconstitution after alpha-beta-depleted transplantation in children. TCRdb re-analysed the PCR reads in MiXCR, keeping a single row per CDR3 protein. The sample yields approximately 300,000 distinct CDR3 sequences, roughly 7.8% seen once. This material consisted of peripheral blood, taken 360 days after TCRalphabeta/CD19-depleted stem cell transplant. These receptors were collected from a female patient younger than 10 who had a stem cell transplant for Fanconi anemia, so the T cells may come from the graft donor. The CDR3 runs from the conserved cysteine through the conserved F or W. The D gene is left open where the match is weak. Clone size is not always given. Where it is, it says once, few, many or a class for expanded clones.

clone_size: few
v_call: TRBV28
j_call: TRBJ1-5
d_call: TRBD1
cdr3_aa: CASSGGQGLSQPQHF
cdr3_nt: TGTGCCAGCAGCGGGGGACAGGGATTGAGTCAGCCCCAGCATTTT

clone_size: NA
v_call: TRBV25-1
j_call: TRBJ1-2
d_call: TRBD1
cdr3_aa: CASKRGQGYGYTF
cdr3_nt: TGTGCCAGCAAGCGGGGACAGGGGTATGGCTACACCTTC

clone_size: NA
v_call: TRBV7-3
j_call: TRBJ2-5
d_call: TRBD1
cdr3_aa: CASSLTAAGTGRETQYF
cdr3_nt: TGTGCCAGCAGCTTAACTGCCGCCGGGACAGGGAGAGAGACCCAGTACTTC

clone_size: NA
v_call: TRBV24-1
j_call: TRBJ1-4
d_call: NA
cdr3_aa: CATLGDDEKLFF
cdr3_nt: TGTGCCACTCTCGGAGACGATGAAAAACTGTTTTTT

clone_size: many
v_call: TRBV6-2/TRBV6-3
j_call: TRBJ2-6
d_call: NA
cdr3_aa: CASSYASSGANVLTF
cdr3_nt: TGTGCCAGCAGTTATGCTAGTTCTGGGGCCAACGTCCTGACTTTC

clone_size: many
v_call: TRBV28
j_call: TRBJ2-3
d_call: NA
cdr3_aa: CATLRPGNPTQYF
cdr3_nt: TGTGCCACCCTTCGACCCGGGAACCCAACGCAGTATTTT

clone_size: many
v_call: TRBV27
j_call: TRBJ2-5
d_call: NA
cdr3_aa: CASSLRGYREETQYF
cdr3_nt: TGTGCCAGCAGTTTAAGGGGTTACAGGGAAGAGACCCAGTACTTC

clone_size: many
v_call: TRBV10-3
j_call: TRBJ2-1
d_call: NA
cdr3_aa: CAISEYRGEPFYNEQFF
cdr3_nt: TGTGCCATCAGTGAGTACCGCGGGGAACCCTTCTACAATGAGCAGTTCTTC

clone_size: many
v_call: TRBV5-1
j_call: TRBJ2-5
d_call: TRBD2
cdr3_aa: CASSLFVTAGPLGGETQYF
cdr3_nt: TGCGCCAGCAGCTTGTTCGTTACAGCGGGGCCGCTGGGTGGAGAGACCCAGTACTTC

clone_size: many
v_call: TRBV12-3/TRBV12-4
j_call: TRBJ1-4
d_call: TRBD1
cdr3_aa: CASSFNRGGEKLFF
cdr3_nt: TGTGCCAGCAGCTTCAACAGGGGCGGTGAAAAACTGTTTTTT

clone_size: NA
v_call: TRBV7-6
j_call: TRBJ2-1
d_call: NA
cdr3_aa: CASSSAYGPRGHNEQFF
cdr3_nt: TGTGCCAGCAGCTCGGCCTACGGGCCCCGTGGGCACAATGAGCAGTTCTTC

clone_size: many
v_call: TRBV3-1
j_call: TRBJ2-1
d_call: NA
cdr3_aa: CASSSREGSYNEQFF
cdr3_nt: TGTGCCAGCAGCTCTCGAGAGGGGAGTTACAATGAGCAGTTCTTC

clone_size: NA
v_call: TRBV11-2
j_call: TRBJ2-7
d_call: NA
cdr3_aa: CASSLGTQTYEQYF
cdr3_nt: TGTGCCAGCAGCCTGGGGACACAGACCTACGAGCAGTACTTC

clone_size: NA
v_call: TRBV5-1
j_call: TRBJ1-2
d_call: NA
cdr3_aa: CASSLTGLNYGYTF
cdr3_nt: TGCGCCAGCAGCTTGACAGGGCTTAACTATGGCTACACCTTC

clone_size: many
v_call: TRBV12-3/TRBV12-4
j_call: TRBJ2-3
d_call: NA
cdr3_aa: CASSRGVRDTDTQYF
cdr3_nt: TGTGCCAGCAGTCGAGGTGTCCGGGATACAGATACGCAGTATTTT

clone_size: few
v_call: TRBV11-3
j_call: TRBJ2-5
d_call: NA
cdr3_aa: CASSPLPGVETQYF
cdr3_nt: TGTGCCAGCAGCCCACTTCCAGGTGTGGAGACCCAGTACTTC